A single sample gave rise to the 17 T cell receptor beta chains below, sequenced in a study of T-cell reconstitution after alpha-beta-depleted transplantation in children. Construction of the TCRbeta library involved unique molecular identifiers. TCRdb analysed the PCR reads with MiXCR anew, one entry per CDR3 protein. Of about 610,000 distinct CDR3 sequences in the sample, under 12% were seen once. The sample here was PBMCs from the stem cell graft donor, taken from the stem cell graft. These receptors came from a human donor who donated a stem cell graft to a child with acute myeloid leukemia.

This clonotype was picked up many times. The gene calls are TRBV12-3 or TRBV12-4 and TRBJ1-1; D remains unclear. This CDR3 contains 14 residues. The V and J ends lost 5 bases and 1 base respectively, with 11 bases between them. The CDR3 bases are TGTGCCAGCAGTCATGCAGACCAGAACACTGAAGCTTTCTTT. As protein: CASSHADQNTEAFF.

In its sample, this clonotype was seen many times. The rearrangement joins TRBV29-1 to TRBJ1-6; D might be TRBD1 (5 bases). V lost 6 bases to trimming and J lost 11 bases, with 14 bases between them. Germline V CDR1 and CDR2: SQVTM, ANQGSEA. CDR3 length: 12 amino acids. CDR3 in DNA: TGCAGCGTCCAAGACCAGGGAACACCCCTCCACTTT. Its translation: CSVQDQGTPLHF.

The rearrangement uses TRBV3-1 and TRBJ1-6; 7 bases are shared with TRBD1. CDR1 is LGHDT and CDR2 is YNNKEL in the germline V gene (reference sequence). The length of the CDR3 is 15 residues. V gave up 4 bases and J gave up 6 bases; unmatched junction bases: 6. CDR3 DNA: TGTGCCAGCAGCCGTACAGGGGAGAGTAATTCACCCCTCCACTTT. It translates to CASSRTGESNSPLHF.

The gene calls are TRBV5-1 and TRBJ2-4, with TRBD2 identical over 8 bases. V gave up 3 bases and J gave up 8 bases; unmatched junction bases: 7. Germline CDR1 reads SGHRS; CDR2 reads YFSETQ. The CDR3 has 14 amino acids. In nucleotides, the CDR3 is TGCGCCAGCAGCTACACCGGGACTAGAGACATTCAGTACTTC. Translation: CASSYTGTRDIQYF.

This chain joins TRBV11-1 and TRBJ2-6; 8 nucleotides match TRBD2. J lost 0 bases, V lost 1 base, and 5 bases had no gene match. The length of the CDR3 is 18 residues. Looked up from germline, CDR1 is SGHAT and CDR2 is FQDESV (reference sequence). CDR3 protein: CASSLDSGTISGANVLTF. The CDR3 nucleotides are TGTGCCAGCAGCTTAGATAGCGGGACGATCTCTGGGGCCAACGTCCTGACTTTC.

In its sample, this clonotype was seen many times. The chain joins TRBV30 to TRBJ2-1; TRBD2 aligns across 9 bases. The CDR3 sequence is 15 residues long. Germline values: CDR1 GTSNPN, CDR2 SVGIG (reference sequence). V was pared by 3 bases and J by 4 bases, with 7 bases of the junction left unmatched. The CDR3 sequence is CAWRGSSGVYNEQFF. The CDR3 bases are TGTGCCTGGAGGGGATCTAGCGGGGTTTACAATGAGCAGTTCTTC. The full variable domain, its missing parts supplied by reference TRBV30 and TRBJ2-1, is SQTIHQWPATLVQPVGSPLSLECTVEGTSNPNLYWYRQAAGRGLQLLFYSVGIGQISSEVPQNLSASRPQDRQFILSSKKLLLSDSGFYLCAWRGSSGVYNEQFFGPGTRLTVL.

There are many counts of this clonotype. The chain is built from TRBV6-2 or TRBV6-3 and TRBJ2-6; 12 nucleotides match TRBD1. The CDR3 totals 18 residues. The germline CDR1 and CDR2 sequences are MNHEY and SVGEGT. J was trimmed by 4 bases and V by 8 bases; bases with no gene match: 12. The CDR3 nucleotides read TGTGCCAGCTGCGACCGGGACAGGGGGCTTAGGGGGGCCAACGTCCTGACTTTC. It translates to CASCDRDRGLRGANVLTF.

This chain joins TRBV7-9 and TRBJ1-2, with D unresolved. This CDR3 has 12 amino acids. Germline V gene lookup returns CDR1 SEHNR and CDR2 FQNEAQ (reference sequence). V was clipped by 5 bases and J by 8 bases, with 12 bases between them. In nucleotides, the CDR3 is TGTGCCAGCAGCGCCTCGGGCGGGGGCTACACCTTC. Translation: CASSASGGGYTF.

The gene calls are TRBV20-1 and TRBJ2-1; 9 bases fit TRBD2. Germline V gene lookup returns CDR1 DFQATT and CDR2 SNEGSKA (reference sequence). The length of the CDR3 is 15 residues. Trimming removed 2 bases from V and 2 bases from J; junction bases left unmatched: 4. The CDR3 nucleotides read TGCAGTGCTAGACTGAGCGGGAGGACCTACAATGAGCAGTTCTTC. Translation: CSARLSGRTYNEQFF.

In its sample, this clonotype was seen many times. This chain joins TRBV6-1 and TRBJ2-1; tentative D call: TRBD2 (5 bases). V gave up 8 bases and J gave up 0 bases, with 11 bases separating them. Germline lookup yields CDR1 MNHNS and CDR2 SASEGT. There are 14 residues in the CDR3. CDR3 protein: CASPSGSSYNEQFF. CDR3 in DNA: TGTGCCAGCCCTAGTGGGAGCTCCTACAATGAGCAGTTCTTC.

DNA of the CDR3: TGTGCCATCCAGGACCAAGAGACCCAGTACTTC. Residues: CAIQDQETQYF. V is TRBV28 and J is TRBJ2-5; D ambiguous. There are 11 residues in the CDR3. V shed 10 bases and J shed 0 bases, with 6 bases lying between them. Looked up from germline, CDR1 is MDHEN and CDR2 is SYDVKM.

This chain uses TRBV7-2 with TRBJ1-1; D gene unclear. CDR3 length: 10 residues. Looked up from germline, CDR1 is SGHTA and CDR2 is FQGNSA. Written as DNA, the CDR3 is TGTGTGGGTGGTGTACATAGGGCTTTCTTT. It translates to CVGGVHRAFF.

This clonotype was observed at least ten times. This chain links TRBV7-9 with TRBJ2-7, with TRBD1 identical over 7 bases. The J segment lost 4 bases and the V segment lost 1 base, leaving 7 bases of the junction unmatched. CDR3 size: 15 residues. Per germline, CDR1 SEHNR and CDR2 FQNEAQ (reference sequence). As DNA, the CDR3 is TGTGCCAGCAGCTTAGAGTCAGGGGGAATTTACGAGCAGTACTTC. Translating gives CASSLESGGIYEQYF. The full variable domain, its missing parts supplied by reference TRBV7-9 and TRBJ2-7, is DTGVSQNPRHKITKRGQNVTFRCDPISEHNRLYWYRQTLGQGPEFLTYFQNEAQLEKSRLLSDRFSAERPKGSFSTLEIQRTEQGDSAMYLCASSLESGGIYEQYFGPGTRLTVT.

As DNA, the CDR3 is TGCAGTGGCTACGACGCCGTTAGCAATCAGCCCCAGCATTTT. Amino acid sequence: CSGYDAVSNQPQHF. V gene TRBV20-1 combines with J gene TRBJ1-5; D gene ambiguous. Germline CDR1 reads DFQATT; CDR2 reads SNEGSKA (reference sequence). The CDR3 has 14 amino acids. V was pared by 7 bases and J by 0 bases, with 13 bases between.

This sequence joins TRBV7-2 and TRBJ1-2, with 8 bases aligning to TRBD1. The CDR3 is made up of 14 amino acids. J gave up 11 bases and V 4 bases, and 12 bases lay outside the gene matches. CDR1 is SGHTA, CDR2 FQGNSA, per germline. The CDR3 loop reads CASSSGGTGIRYTF. The CDR3 DNA reads as TGTGCCAGCAGCTCCGGTGGGACAGGAATAAGATACACCTTC.

This clonotype has a count of ten or more. CDR3 DNA: TGTGCCAGCAGACTGGACCAGACAGATACGCAGTATTTT. This translates into CASRLDQTDTQYF. This chain connects TRBV12-3 or TRBV12-4 to TRBJ2-3; D is unresolved. The CDR3 has 13 amino acids. Trimming left V 6 bases short and J 3 bases short, with 10 bases between.

This clonotype has only a few counts. This chain joins TRBV20-1 and TRBJ2-1, with TRBD1 matching over 9 bases. The length of the CDR3 is 17 residues. Per germline, CDR1 DFQATT and CDR2 SNEGSKA (reference sequence). Trimming at V came to 2 bases and at J to 2 bases, leaving 10 bases not matched to a gene. The chain's CDR3 is CSARSGTGNRAYNEQFF. The CDR3 DNA reads as TGCAGTGCTAGATCAGGGACAGGGAATAGGGCCTACAATGAGCAGTTCTTC.